Following are 25 T cell receptor beta chains from one sample sequenced in a study of cytotoxic CD8 clonotypes in ibrutinib-treated CLL. Using immunoSEQ multiplex PCR, the repertoire was profiled, and TCRdb retains in-frame clones only, with some absent. The sample holds about 68,000 clones, about 84% seen once. Sequenced here: PBMCs, sampled at disease progression, from a patient treated with ibrutinib. These receptors all stem from a human donor with chronic lymphocytic leukemia.

J is TRBJ1-4 and V is TRBV6-5, with 7 bases aligning to TRBD1. CDR3 length: 14 amino acids. Per the germline V gene, CDR1 is MNHEY and CDR2 is SVGAGI. J was trimmed by 6 bases and V by 6 bases; bases with no gene match: 7. The CDR3 nucleotides read TGTGCCAGCAGCACCGGGACAGCCTATGAAAAACTGTTTTTT. Encoded protein: CASSTGTAYEKLFF.

This sequence joins TRBV14 and TRBJ2-1, with 10 bases matching TRBD1. The germline gives CDR1 SGHDN, CDR2 FVKESK. V was clipped by 4 bases and J by 10 bases; unmatched bases: 4. The CDR3 sequence is 13 residues long. In nucleotides, the CDR3 is TGTGCCAGCAGCCCAAGGACAGGGGGAGAGCAGTTCTTC. Its protein is CASSPRTGGEQFF.

This clone showed up just a few times. The rearrangement joins TRBV19 to TRBJ2-7, with D hard to call. The germline CDR1 and CDR2 sequences are LNHDA and SQIVND (reference sequence). Trimming removed 7 bases at V and 5 bases at J, with 18 bases between. This CDR3 spans 14 amino acids. CDR3 in DNA: TGTGCCAGTAAAGGGCTCTGTGGACCCCACGAGCAGTACTTC. It specifies CASKGLCGPHEQYF.

This chain uses TRBV7-9 with TRBJ1-5; 7 nucleotides align to TRBD1. Per germline, CDR1 SEHNR and CDR2 FQNEAQ (reference sequence). This CDR3 has 14 amino acids. The J segment lost 3 bases and the V segment lost 5 bases, leaving 4 bases of the junction unmatched. This chain's CDR3 is CASSPGTDNQPQHF. The CDR3 DNA sequence: TGTGCCAGCAGCCCCGGGACAGACAATCAGCCCCAGCATTTT.

J is TRBJ2-5 and V is TRBV19; D ambiguous. CDR1 LNHDA and CDR2 SQIVND come from the germline V gene (reference sequence). The CDR3 loop spans 13 amino acids. V dropped 3 bases and J dropped 3 bases, with 8 bases sitting between them. The CDR3 DNA follows: TGTGCCAGTAGTATTGGCAGTGAAGAGACCCAGTACTTC. Amino acid sequence: CASSIGSEETQYF.

This clone has just one count. J is TRBJ2-3 and V is TRBV27, with 9 bases fitting TRBD1. After removal of 3 bases from V and 7 bases from J, the junction contained 5 bases not matched to a gene. Germline V CDR1 and CDR2: MNHEY, SMNVEV (reference sequence). This CDR3 has 14 amino acids. The CDR3 DNA sequence: TGTGCCAGCAGTTTCGACAGGGGGGCGAATACGCAGTATTTT. This encodes CASSFDRGANTQYF.

The chain carries TRBV15 and TRBJ2-1; 9 positions agree with TRBD2. With V trimmed by 1 base and J by 4 bases, 2 bases remained unmatched. Per the germline V gene, CDR1 is LNHNV and CDR2 is YYDKDF (reference sequence). This CDR3 has 15 amino acids. The CDR3 sequence is CATSRGSGGYNEQFF. The DNA of the CDR3 is TGTGCCACCAGCAGAGGGAGCGGGGGGTACAATGAGCAGTTCTTC.

The V and J genes are TRBV7-3 and TRBJ2-1; the match to TRBD2 covers 11 bases. V trimming: 5 bases; J trimming: 7 bases; junction bases outside the gene matches: 7. The CDR3 has 15 amino acids. Germline V gene data show CDR1 as SGHTA and CDR2 as FQGTGA. CDR3 nucleotides: TGTGCCAGCAGCCCGCGACTAGCGGGAAAAAATGAGCAGTTCTTC. This gives the protein CASSPRLAGKNEQFF.

The chain uses TRBV11-2 and TRBJ2-7; 7 bases map to TRBD1. The V gene's germline CDR1 is SGHAT and CDR2 FQNNGV. CDR3 size: 15 residues. V lost 2 bases and J lost 1; bases outside the gene matches: 5. CDR3 amino acids: CASSLNTGVSYEQYF. The DNA of the CDR3 is TGTGCCAGCAGCTTAAATACAGGGGTTTCCTACGAGCAGTACTTC.

The gene calls are TRBV7-8 and TRBJ2-7, with TRBD1 as a possible D gene (8 bases). This CDR3 region has 15 residues. The V end lost 2 bases, the J end lost 5 bases, and 16 bases lay between the germline ends. The germline CDR1 and CDR2 sequences are SGHVS and FQNEAQ. The CDR3 sequence: CASSLPWTGRDEQYF. Written as DNA, the CDR3 is TGTGCCAGCAGCTTACCCTGGACAGGGAGGGACGAGCAGTACTTC.

The V and J genes are TRBV5-1 and TRBJ1-4; 9 positions agree with TRBD1. With 4 bases clipped from V and 4 bases from J, the junction kept 14 bases outside the gene matches. This CDR3 has 18 amino acids. Germline lookup yields CDR1 SGHRS and CDR2 YFSETQ. Written as DNA, the CDR3 is TGCGCCAGCAGCGCCCCCCCCGGGACAGGGAGCCTTAATGAAAAACTGTTTTTT. Its protein product is CASSAPPGTGSLNEKLFF.

The table lists this clone with a count of one. The chain has TRBV6-5 and TRBJ2-5; D is possibly TRBD1 or TRBD2 (6 bases each). CDR3 length: 14 amino acids. Trimming removed 0 bases from V and 5 bases from J, with 10 bases in between. Per the germline V gene, CDR1 is MNHEY and CDR2 is SVGAGI. The CDR3 sequence is CASSYSGGRETQYF. CDR3 bases: TGTGCCAGCAGTTACTCGGGGGGCAGGGAGACCCAGTACTTC.

CDR3 bases: TGTGCCATCAGTGAGTCGATCGCAGGGGGCACTGAAGCTTTCTTT. Translation gives CAISESIAGGTEAFF. The gene calls are TRBV10-3 and TRBJ1-1, with 7 bases matching TRBD1. After removal of 0 bases from V and 4 bases from J, the junction contained 5 bases not matched to a gene. The CDR3 is 15 residues long. The V gene's germline CDR1 is ENHRY and CDR2 SYGVKD.

The J gene is TRBJ1-5, the V gene TRBV7-2, with D possibly being TRBD1 (5 bases). There are 15 residues in the CDR3. The germline gives CDR1 SGHTA, CDR2 FQGNSA. V was trimmed by 1 base and J by 4 bases, leaving 11 bases between them. CDR3 amino acids: CASSLGGDRNQPQHF. The CDR3 bases are TGTGCCAGCAGCTTAGGGGGAGACAGAAATCAGCCCCAGCATTTT.

This chain uses TRBV19 with TRBJ2-7; the match to TRBD2 covers 9 bases. V lost 5 bases and J lost 0; bases outside the gene matches: 5. The CDR3 length is 15 residues. The V gene's germline CDR1 is LNHDA and CDR2 SQIVND (reference sequence). The CDR3 nucleotides are TGTGCCAGTAGTGAGGTAGCGGGAGACTCCTACGAGCAGTACTTC. Protein: CASSEVAGDSYEQYF.

This clone turned up a few times. This chain joins TRBV19 and TRBJ1-3, with TRBD1 matching 7 bases. After removal of 4 bases from V and 0 bases from J, the junction contained 3 bases not matched to a gene. The CDR3 covers 15 residues. The germline V gene encodes CDR1 LNHDA and CDR2 SQIVND (reference sequence). The CDR3 sequence is CASSTTGDSGNTIYF. The CDR3 DNA reads as TGTGCCAGTAGTACCACAGGGGACTCTGGAAACACCATATATTTT.

The rearrangement uses TRBV5-1 and TRBJ1-2, with 8 bases identical to TRBD1. The CDR3 covers 15 residues. The V and J ends lost 2 bases and 2 bases, in that order; junction bases with no gene match: 5. The germline CDR1 and CDR2 sequences are SGHRS and YFSETQ. CDR3 in DNA: TGCGCCAGCAGCTTTTCACAGGGGGAGAACTATGGCTACACCTTC. Protein: CASSFSQGENYGYTF.

CDR3 sequence reads: CASSAGLSREKLFF. CDR3 nucleotides: TGTGCCAGCAGCGCGGGACTATCCCGCGAAAAACTGTTTTTT. V gene TRBV7-8 combines with J gene TRBJ1-4, with D maybe TRBD1 (5 bases). Germline CDR1 SGHVS, CDR2 FQNEAQ. Trimming removed 5 bases from V and 8 bases from J, with 15 bases in between. The CDR3 consists of 14 residues.

The chain is built from TRBV6-5 and TRBJ1-2, with TRBD1 matching 10 bases. The V and J ends lost 5 bases and 8 bases, in that order; junction bases with no gene match: 8. Germline CDR1 MNHEY, CDR2 SVGAGI. This CDR3 region has 14 residues. The CDR3 region is CASSNDRGLRGYTF. DNA of the CDR3: TGTGCCAGCAGTAACGACAGGGGGCTGCGGGGCTACACCTTC.

This clone has more than one count but fewer than ten. This chain connects TRBV5-1 to TRBJ1-2; a possible D gene is TRBD1 (6 bases). The CDR3 spans 14 residues. Germline V gene sequence: CDR1 SGHRS, CDR2 YFSETQ. Trimming took 0 bases from V and 4 from J, leaving 10 bases between them. The CDR3 loop is CASSLDETGYGYTF. The CDR3 nucleotides read TGCGCCAGCAGCTTGGATGAGACAGGCTATGGCTACACCTTC.

The V call is TRBV6-6, the J call TRBJ1-1, with D uncertain. Germline loops: CDR1 MNHNY, CDR2 SVGAGI (reference sequence). This CDR3 is built from 15 residues. Trimming left V 6 bases short and J 1 base short, with 15 bases between. The chain's CDR3 is CASSAAADQNTEAFF. CDR3 coding DNA: TGTGCCAGCAGCGCGGCAGCAGACCAGAACACTGAAGCTTTCTTT.

The chain links TRBV30 to TRBJ2-7, with D perhaps matching TRBD2 (6 bases). In germline, CDR1 is GTSNPN, CDR2 SVGIG (reference sequence). The CDR3 runs to 12 residues. Trimming removed 5 bases from V and 5 bases from J, with 13 bases in between. CDR3 DNA sequence: TGTGCCTGGGCCGGGGGAGGCCACGAGCAGTACTTC. This sequence encodes CAWAGGGHEQYF. Full variable domain (rest looked up from reference TRBV30 and TRBJ2-7): SQTIHQWPATLVQPVGSPLSLECTVEGTSNPNLYWYRQAAGRGLQLLFYSVGIGQISSEVPQNLSASRPQDRQFILSSKKLLLSDSGFYLCAWAGGGHEQYFGPGTRLTVT.

This clone was observed a handful of times. The chain recombines TRBV10-1 with TRBJ1-2, with 7 bases identical to TRBD1. After removal of 4 bases from V and 7 bases from J, the junction contained 6 bases not matched to a gene. CDR1 is WNHNN, CDR2 SYGVQD, per germline (reference sequence). This CDR3 region has 13 residues. The chain's CDR3 is CASSVRQGFGYTF. CDR3 DNA sequence: TGCGCCAGCAGTGTCCGACAGGGCTTTGGCTACACCTTC.

This chain joins TRBV15 and TRBJ2-1; D unresolved. The CDR3 is made up of 12 amino acids. CDR1 is LNHNV, CDR2 YYDKDF, per germline (reference sequence). V dropped 5 bases and J dropped 3 bases, with 5 bases sitting between them. Here the CDR3 reads CATSLGYNEQFF. The CDR3 bases are TGTGCCACCAGCTTGGGCTACAATGAGCAGTTCTTC.

About this clone itself: The same CDR3 can be traced to other DNA sequences in this sample. The rearrangement uses TRBV18 and TRBJ1-2, with 8 nucleotides matching TRBD1. CDR3 length equals 13 residues. The ends lost 6 bases at V and 7 bases at J; junction bases unmatched: 7. Germline-derived CDR1 and CDR2 are KGHSH and LQKENI. CDR3 loop: CASSPDRGSGYTF. The DNA of the CDR3 is TGTGCCAGCTCGCCCGACAGGGGTTCTGGCTACACCTTC.